This entry lists 29 T cell receptor beta chains sequenced from one sample in a study of Ad26.COV2.S vaccination and SARS-CoV-2 variants. Specified treatment: 19 received Ad26.COV2.S at low or high dose, single or two shots; 5 received placebo; per-sample allocation not given. Day 63 after the first injection of vaccine or placebo was the sampling time. Method: immunoSEQ multiplex PCR; TCRdb's copy keeps in-frame clones and lacks some. This table holds hundreds of thousands of clones, 80% to 90% found once. Source: peripheral blood, taken in a trial of Ad26.COV2.S vaccine versus placebo. The receptors were sampled from a person aged 18-65 years who received the Ad26.COV2.S COVID-19 vaccine or a placebo.

This rearrangement joins TRBV27 to TRBJ1-4, with a tentative D call TRBD1 (5 bases). Germline V gene data show CDR1 as MNHEY and CDR2 as SMNVEV (reference sequence). The CDR3 is 15 amino acids. The V and J ends lost 3 bases and 3 bases respectively, with 11 bases between them. CDR3 DNA: TGTGCCAGCAGTTTTTTGGGGGATCCTAATGAAAAACTGTTTTTT. Translated, it gives CASSFLGDPNEKLFF.

The chain combines TRBV5-5 with TRBJ2-6; 9 nucleotides match TRBD1. The trim removed 4 bases at V and 11 bases at J, leaving 7 bases unmatched. The CDR3 sequence is 14 residues long. Germline V gene sequence: CDR1 SGHKS, CDR2 YYEKEE (reference sequence). CDR3 amino acids: CASSASGTGHVLTF. The DNA of the CDR3 is TGTGCCAGCAGCGCCTCTGGGACAGGGCACGTCCTGACTTTC.

This chain uses TRBV7-9 with TRBJ2-5; 7 bases match TRBD1. Germline CDR1 and CDR2: SEHNR and FQNEAQ (reference sequence). This CDR3 has 14 residues. Losses at the gene ends were 5 bases for V and 1 base for J; bases not matched to a gene: 4. The CDR3 loop is CASSGTVSQETQYF. CDR3 coding DNA: TGTGCCAGCAGCGGGACAGTAAGCCAAGAGACCCAGTACTTC.

V is TRBV6-5 and J is TRBJ1-2, with 7 bases fitting TRBD1. This CDR3 is built from 13 residues. V was pared by 7 bases and J by 1 base, with 3 bases of the junction left unmatched. Looked up from germline, CDR1 is MNHEY and CDR2 is SVGAGI. The DNA for the CDR3 is TGTGCCAGCACCCGGGACAGTAACTATGGCTACACCTTC. Encoded protein: CASTRDSNYGYTF.

A word on this clone: Additional DNA sequences in this sample encode the identical CDR3. The chain links TRBV5-4 to TRBJ2-5; 7 bases match TRBD1. In germline, CDR1 is SGHNT, CDR2 YYREEE (reference sequence). CDR3 length: 13 amino acids. The V and J ends lost 3 bases and 5 bases, in that order; junction bases with no gene match: 4. In DNA form, the CDR3 reads TGTGCCAGCAGCTCACAGGGGCGGGAGACCCAGTACTTC. Translation: CASSSQGRETQYF.

J is TRBJ2-7 and V is TRBV6-6, with D uncertain. CDR1 MNHNY and CDR2 SVGAGI come from the germline V gene (reference sequence). The CDR3 runs 13 residues. Trimming stripped 2 bases from V and 5 bases from J, with 10 bases between. CDR3 sequence reads: CASSYRAGNEQYF. DNA for the CDR3: TGTGCCAGCAGTTACAGGGCTGGGAACGAGCAGTACTTC.

The CDR3 region is CASSQNLAGGSNEQFF. Here the CDR3 DNA reads TGTGCCAGCAGCCAAAACCTAGCGGGAGGCTCCAATGAGCAGTTCTTC. The gene calls are TRBV3-1 (or the pseudogene TRBV3-2) and TRBJ2-1; TRBD2 aligns across 11 bases. The CDR3 sequence is 16 residues long. Germline V gene data show CDR1 as LGHDT and CDR2 as YNNKEL (reference sequence). V dropped 2 bases and J dropped 6; count of bases not matched to a gene: 6.

The V and J genes are TRBV4-2 and TRBJ1-5, with 8 bases lining up with TRBD1. This CDR3 is 15 amino acids long. V shed 3 bases and J 3 bases; nucleotides not matched to a gene: 4. Germline V gene data show CDR1 as LGHNA and CDR2 as YNFKEQ. The CDR3 region has the DNA TGTGCCAGCAGCCATTACAGGGGGATCAATCAGCCCCAGCATTTT. It translates to CASSHYRGINQPQHF.

The chain joins TRBV27 to TRBJ1-6; TRBD1 matches 8 bases. The germline V gene encodes CDR1 MNHEY and CDR2 SMNVEV (reference sequence). This CDR3 is built from 16 residues. With V trimmed by 3 bases and J by 7 bases, 8 bases remained unmatched. The CDR3 bases are TGTGCCAGCAGTTTCCTTCCGACAGGGGAAAATTCACCCCTCCACTTT. Translated: CASSFLPTGENSPLHF.

V and J are TRBV25-1 and TRBJ1-2; TRBD1 matches 9 bases. CDR1 and CDR2 from the germline V gene are MGHDK and SYGVNS. This CDR3 contains 14 residues. J gave up 6 bases and V 4 bases, and 6 bases lay outside the gene matches. The CDR3 coding sequence is TGTGCCAGCAGTGCACAAGGGACAGGGAATGGCTACACCTTC. Translating it yields CASSAQGTGNGYTF.

V and J are TRBV7-9 and TRBJ1-5, with 8 bases lining up with TRBD1. From germline, CDR1 is SEHNR and CDR2 FQNEAQ (reference sequence). Trimming cost V 1 base and J 5 bases; bases outside gene matches: 4. The CDR3 length is 15 residues. Here the CDR3 reads CASSLGTGRYQPQHF. CDR3 coding DNA: TGTGCCAGCAGCTTAGGGACAGGGCGATATCAGCCCCAGCATTTT.

V and J are TRBV30 and TRBJ2-7; D uncertain. Trimming removed 0 bases from V and 3 bases from J, with 12 bases in between. The germline gives CDR1 GTSNPN, CDR2 SVGIG (reference sequence). The CDR3 spans 14 residues. The DNA of the CDR3 is TGTGCCTGGAGTGTGGACGCAAGGGTCTACGAGCAGTACTTC. This codes for CAWSVDARVYEQYF.

V is TRBV24-1 and J is TRBJ2-5, with 7 bases aligning to TRBD1. The CDR3 runs to 18 residues. Per the germline V gene, CDR1 is KGHDR and CDR2 is SFDVKD. V lost 0 bases and J lost 5; bases outside the gene matches: 14. The CDR3 nucleotides are TGTGCCACCAGTGATTTGCCTCGAGGGGGCACCCGGAGGGAGACCCAGTACTTC. This codes for CATSDLPRGGTRRETQYF.

The gene calls are TRBV21-1 and TRBJ2-7; the DNA was not used to check the table's D call, TRBD1. TRBV21-1 is shown as a pseudogene. This CDR3 region has 16 residues. CDR3 DNA: TGTGCCAGCAGCAAATCCAGACAGGGGGCAACTTACGAGCAGTACTTC. This codes for CASSKSRQGATYEQYF.

The genes are TRBV5-4 and TRBJ2-5; perhaps D is TRBD1 or TRBD2 (5 bases each). The CDR3 is 16 amino acids. The V and J ends lost 2 bases and 4 bases respectively, with 18 bases between them. The germline CDR1 and CDR2 sequences are SGHNT and YYREEE (reference sequence). CDR3 loop: CASSFPDGWGIETQYF. The DNA for the CDR3 is TGTGCCAGCAGCTTCCCCGACGGGTGGGGGATAGAGACCCAGTACTTC.

This clone was detected a few times. The rearrangement links TRBV27 to TRBJ1-5; TRBD1 aligns across 9 bases. The V gene's germline CDR1 is MNHEY and CDR2 SMNVEV (reference sequence). This CDR3 comprises 16 residues. J gave up 3 bases and V 6 bases, and 9 bases lay outside the gene matches. The CDR3 DNA reads TGTGCCAGCAGCCGTCAAGGGGACAGGGACAATCAGCCCCAGCATTTT. Translated: CASSRQGDRDNQPQHF.

The rearrangement uses TRBV27 and TRBJ1-6; D unclear. CDR3 length: 15 amino acids. The germline V gene encodes CDR1 MNHEY and CDR2 SMNVEV (reference sequence). V lost 3 bases and J 8 bases, leaving 14 bases between the germline ends. CDR3 sequence reads: CASSFEQRWDSPLHF. The DNA for the CDR3 is TGTGCCAGCAGTTTTGAACAGCGATGGGATTCACCCCTCCACTTT.

The chain uses TRBV7-9 and TRBJ2-7, with a weak D call TRBD1 (5 bases). Trimming removed 5 bases from V and 7 bases from J, with 12 bases in between. Germline loops: CDR1 SEHNR, CDR2 FQNEAQ (reference sequence). CDR3 length equals 12 residues. CDR3: CASSRAQEEQYF. CDR3 in DNA: TGTGCCAGCAGCCGCGCACAGGAAGAGCAGTACTTC. The complete variable domain, with remaining parts taken from reference TRBV7-9 and TRBJ2-7, reads DTGVSQNPRHKITKRGQNVTFRCDPISEHNRLYWYRQTLGQGPEFLTYFQNEAQLEKSRLLSDRFSAERPKGSFSTLEIQRTEQGDSAMYLCASSRAQEEQYFGPGTRLTVT.

This chain uses TRBV24-1 with TRBJ1-2, with D maybe TRBD1 (5 bases). The CDR3 has 12 residues. Trimming pared 10 bases from V and 3 bases from J, leaving 11 bases between. Germline V CDR1 and CDR2: KGHDR, SFDVKD. The CDR3 nucleotides read TGTGCCACGTCGGGGACGGACTATGGCTACACCTTC. Translating it yields CATSGTDYGYTF.

This rearrangement joins TRBV11-2 to TRBJ2-7; 8 bases map to TRBD2. Germline V gene data show CDR1 as SGHAT and CDR2 as FQNNGV. The V and J ends lost 2 bases and 0 bases, in that order; junction bases with no gene match: 3. The CDR3 loop spans 15 amino acids. The CDR3 reads CASSLQRGHSYEQYF. The CDR3 nucleotides read TGTGCCAGCAGCTTACAGCGGGGGCACTCCTACGAGCAGTACTTC.

The chain is built from TRBV5-1 and TRBJ2-7, with D possibly called TRBD1 or TRBD2 (6 bases each). The CDR3 is 14 amino acids. Germline V gives CDR1 SGHRS, CDR2 YFSETQ. Trimming removed 4 bases from V and 2 bases from J, with 13 bases in between. Here the CDR3 reads CASSNPEGAYEQYF. CDR3 coding DNA: TGCGCCAGCAGCAACCCGGAGGGGGCCTACGAGCAGTACTTC.

The genes are TRBV7-8 and TRBJ1-1; 7 nucleotides line up with TRBD1. The ends lost 1 base at V and 7 bases at J; junction bases unmatched: 9. The CDR3 sequence is 15 residues long. Per germline, CDR1 SGHVS and CDR2 FQNEAQ. CDR3 sequence reads: CASSLVRGPVGEAFF. The DNA for the CDR3 is TGTGCCAGCAGCTTAGTGAGGGGGCCGGTGGGTGAAGCTTTCTTT.

The rearrangement joins TRBV10-3 to TRBJ1-2; possible D gene TRBD1, 5 bases. V was trimmed by 2 bases and J by 4 bases, leaving 14 bases between them. Germline assignment: CDR1 ENHRY and CDR2 SYGVKD. This CDR3 is built from 15 residues. CDR3 nucleotide sequence: TGTGCCATCAGTGAGAGGGACGGAAACTCCTATGGCTACACCTTC. Its protein product is CAISERDGNSYGYTF.

Remarks on this clone: An end of the junction differs from the germline gene, which may be a read error. This chain links TRBV12-5 with TRBJ1-2; D gene uncertain. The CDR3 runs to 14 residues. The germline V gene encodes CDR1 LGHNT and CDR2 FRNRAP. CDR3 coding DNA: TGTGCTAGGGGTTTTCATAGACCCTGGGATGGCTACACCTTC. Protein: CARGFHRPWDGYTF.

This clone was seen a single time. V and J are TRBV7-9 and TRBJ1-4, with a possible D match to TRBD1 (5 bases). V lost 2 bases, J lost 12 bases, and 13 bases lay in between. The CDR3 has 13 residues. The germline gives CDR1 SEHNR, CDR2 FQNEAQ (reference sequence). The CDR3 coding sequence is TGTGCCAGCAGCTTACAAGGGGCGACGCAACTGTTTTTT. Protein product: CASSLQGATQLFF.

V gene TRBV11-3 combines with J gene TRBJ1-5; D may be TRBD1 (6 bases). This CDR3 region has 14 residues. Germline lookup yields CDR1 SGHNT and CDR2 YENEEA. V lost 5 bases, J lost 6 bases, and 14 bases lay in between. This CDR3 reads CASSLNRVIQPQHF. Here the CDR3 DNA reads TGTGCCAGCAGCCTGAACAGGGTTATTCAGCCCCAGCATTTT. Full variable domain (outside the CDR3, taken from reference TRBV11-3 and TRBJ1-5): EAGVVQSPRYKIIEKKQPVAFWCNPISGHNTLYWYLQNLGQGPELLIRYENEEAVDDSQLPKDRFSAERLKGVDSTLKIQPAELGDSAVYLCASSLNRVIQPQHFGDGTRLSIL.

The J gene is TRBJ2-5, the V gene TRBV19; 12 bases agree with TRBD1. Germline V gene data show CDR1 as LNHDA and CDR2 as SQIVND (reference sequence). The CDR3 is made up of 14 amino acids. Trimming cost V 6 bases and J 5 bases; bases outside gene matches: 4. The CDR3 DNA sequence: TGTGCCAGTAGGGGGACAGGGGGCGTGGAGACCCAGTACTTC. Its protein product is CASRGTGGVETQYF.

The chain couples TRBV12-5 to TRBJ2-7, with TRBD1 as a possible D gene (5 bases). V shed 2 bases and J shed 6 bases, with 14 bases lying between them. There are 14 residues in the CDR3. Germline values: CDR1 LGHNT, CDR2 FRNRAP. CDR3 sequence: CASGLSHQGFEQYF. The DNA for the CDR3 is TGTGCTAGTGGTTTGTCGCATCAGGGTTTCGAGCAGTACTTC.

The chain uses TRBV2 and TRBJ1-5, with D perhaps TRBD1 (6 bases). V was pared by 5 bases and J by 5 bases, with 10 bases between. Germline CDR1 is SNHLY and CDR2 is FYNNEI. This CDR3 region has 13 residues. The CDR3 nucleotides read TGTGCCAGCAGTTATACAGGGTATCAGCCCCAGCATTTT. Translated: CASSYTGYQPQHF.